This T cell receptor beta chain was found in a study of glioma-infiltrating T cells. Study conclusions and caveats: Non-neoplastic patients had below-expected tissue-blood divergence, while all gliomas exceeded expectation.

The iRepertoire nested amplicon-rescue multiplex PCR amplified TCR alpha and beta CDR3s from RNA. TCRdb re-analysed the multiplex PCR reads in MiXCR, keeping a single row per CDR3 protein. The sample yields approximately 4,500 distinct CDR3 sequences, around 21% seen once. CDR1 is LGHDT and CDR2 is YNNKEL in the germline V gene (reference sequence). V dropped 1 base and J dropped 8; count of bases not matched to a gene: 6. The CDR3 length is 14 residues. This clonotype was observed many times. The antigen is not known. This chain uses TRBV3-1 with TRBJ2-3; 7 nucleotides line up with TRBD2. Sequenced sample: glioma tissue, nonneoplastic brain tissue, or PBMCs (not recorded which). The receptor comes from a human donor with low-grade glioma or glioblastoma, undergoing nonglioma brain surgery, or in good health (not recorded which). The CDR3 here is CASSQVGEGGTQYF. The CDR3, as DNA: TGTGCCAGCAGCCAAGTCGGGGAGGGTGGTACGCAGTATTTT.